The 17 T cell receptor beta chains given below trace back to one sample, sequenced in a study of T cell responses to AZD1222 COVID-19 vaccine. The repertoire was sequenced with immunoSEQ multiplex PCR; TCRdb's copy has only in-frame clones and lacks some. The table lists roughly 120,000 clones, about 90% of them singletons. Sequencing was performed on peripheral blood, taken on day 0 of AZD1222 vaccination. The receptors shown here come from an adult in good health.

The rearrangement uses TRBV6-5 and TRBJ2-5; D is unresolved. The V gene lost 7 bases and the J gene lost 1 base, with 10 bases spanning the gap. There are 13 residues in the CDR3. Per germline, CDR1 MNHEY and CDR2 SVGAGI. CDR3 region: CASNRVLQETQYF. In DNA form, the CDR3 reads TGTGCCAGCAACCGAGTTCTCCAAGAGACCCAGTACTTC.

The chain carries TRBV3-1 (or the pseudogene TRBV3-2) and TRBJ1-2; a possible D gene is TRBD1 (5 bases). This CDR3 comprises 17 residues. Germline assignment: CDR1 LGHDT and CDR2 YNNKEL (reference sequence). V was shortened by 2 bases and J by 0 bases, with 16 bases between the two germline ends. The CDR3 protein is CASSQRGPIEANYGYTF. The CDR3 DNA reads TGTGCCAGCAGCCAACGGGGCCCTATTGAAGCTAACTATGGCTACACCTTC.

J is TRBJ2-6 and V is TRBV10-3, with D perhaps being TRBD1 or TRBD2 (5 bases each). CDR1 and CDR2 from the germline V gene are ENHRY and SYGVKD. The CDR3 spans 17 residues. V lost 10 bases to trimming and J lost 0 bases, with 19 bases between them. As DNA, the CDR3 is TGTGCCACACCCGCCGGGGCGCTGAGCTCTGGGGCCAACGTCCTGACTTTC. It codes for CATPAGALSSGANVLTF.

The rearrangement links TRBV19 to TRBJ2-1, with TRBD1 identical over 8 bases. The ends lost 6 bases at V and 9 bases at J; junction bases unmatched: 4. The CDR3 has 12 residues. From germline, CDR1 is LNHDA and CDR2 SQIVND (reference sequence). The chain's CDR3 is CASRQQGGEQFF. CDR3 bases: TGTGCCAGTAGGCAACAGGGGGGTGAGCAGTTCTTC. Together with reference TRBV19 and TRBJ2-1, the CDR3 gives the full variable domain: DGGITQSPKYLFRKEGQNVTLSCEQNLNHDAMYWYRQDPGQGLRLIYYSQIVNDFQKGDIAEGYSVSREKKESFPLTVTSAQKNPTAFYLCASRQQGGEQFFGPGTRLTVL.

The V gene is TRBV19, the J gene TRBJ1-2, with D possibly matching TRBD1 (6 bases). Germline assignment: CDR1 LNHDA and CDR2 SQIVND (reference sequence). Trimming shortened V by 8 bases and J by 2 bases, and 15 bases separated the two germline ends. The CDR3 extends over 14 amino acids. Here the CDR3 reads CASSSGGWNYGYTF. In DNA form, the CDR3 reads TGTGCCAGTTCCTCCGGGGGCTGGAACTATGGCTACACCTTC. Filled out from reference TRBV19 and TRBJ1-2, the complete variable domain reads DGGITQSPKYLFRKEGQNVTLSCEQNLNHDAMYWYRQDPGQGLRLIYYSQIVNDFQKGDIAEGYSVSREKKESFPLTVTSAQKNPTAFYLCASSSGGWNYGYTFGSGTRLTVV.

The chain recombines TRBV23-1 with TRBJ2-2; D is perhaps TRBD2 (5 bases). TRBV23-1 is flagged as an ORF with uncertain function. The CDR3 consists of 15 residues. The V and J ends lost 6 bases and 4 bases respectively, with 15 bases between them. CDR3 loop: CASSLFSGCTGELFF. CDR3 bases: TGCGCCAGCAGCCTCTTTTCGGGGTGCACCGGGGAGCTGTTTTTT.

The chain couples TRBV15 to TRBJ2-1; D is perhaps TRBD1 or TRBD2 (6 bases each). V was pared by 1 base and J by 2 bases, with 12 bases between. This CDR3 has 16 residues. Germline CDR1 is LNHNV and CDR2 is YYDKDF (reference sequence). Here the CDR3 reads CATSRGRGLTYNEQFF. In nucleotides, the CDR3 is TGTGCCACCAGCAGAGGCCGGGGGCTAACCTACAATGAGCAGTTCTTC.

The rearrangement joins TRBV21-1 to TRBJ1-3; the DNA was not used to check the table's D call, TRBD1. TRBV21-1 is a pseudogene. This CDR3 is 18 amino acids long. CDR3 DNA sequence: TGTGCCAGCAGCAAAAGGGTTAGACACAGGGGCTCTGGAAACACCATATATTTT. Its protein product is CASSKRVRHRGSGNTIYF.

This chain connects TRBV3-1 (or the pseudogene TRBV3-2) to TRBJ2-5; D gene uncertain. Germline CDR1 is LGHDT and CDR2 is YNNKEL (reference sequence). The V gene lost 1 base and the J gene lost 7 bases, with 10 bases spanning the gap. The CDR3 is made up of 13 amino acids. The DNA of the CDR3 is TGTGCCAGCAGCCAAGTCATCGCCGGGACCCAGTACTTC. Translated, it gives CASSQVIAGTQYF.

This clone was seen a few times. The chain combines TRBV12-3 or TRBV12-4 with TRBJ1-2; D may be TRBD1 (5 bases). The length of the CDR3 is 11 residues. Trimming cost V 1 base and J 14 bases, with 11 bases left between them. The CDR3 loop is CASSLGGAPTF. The DNA of the CDR3 is TGTGCCAGCAGTTTAGGTGGGGCCCCTACCTTC.

This chain joins TRBV6-6 and TRBJ2-3; D is undetermined. The CDR3 covers 14 residues. V was pared by 1 base and J by 0 bases, with 5 bases between. Per germline, CDR1 MNHNY and CDR2 SVGAGI (reference sequence). This chain's CDR3 is CASSYLHSTDTQYF. CDR3 in DNA: TGTGCCAGCAGTTACTTACATAGCACAGATACGCAGTATTTT.

The V and J genes are TRBV5-4 and TRBJ1-4; D gene ambiguous. The V and J ends lost 0 bases and 4 bases respectively, with 4 bases between them. The length of the CDR3 is 13 residues. Per germline, CDR1 SGHNT and CDR2 YYREEE (reference sequence). DNA of the CDR3: TGTGCCAGCAGCTTGGCAGATAATGAAAAACTGTTTTTT. Protein: CASSLADNEKLFF.

The chain employs TRBV6-5 and TRBJ1-1; D gene unclear. Per the germline V gene, CDR1 is MNHEY and CDR2 is SVGAGI. CDR3 length: 14 residues. Trimming took off 2 bases at V and 1 base at J, with 8 bases between the two ends. The CDR3 reads CASSYHRGNTEAFF. The CDR3 coding sequence is TGTGCCAGCAGTTACCATCGAGGGAACACTGAAGCTTTCTTT.

This clone was picked up one time. The chain couples TRBV3-1 (or the pseudogene TRBV3-2) to TRBJ2-1; D unclear. The CDR3 consists of 14 residues. With 0 bases removed from V and 8 bases from J, the gap between germline ends came to 11 bases. Germline CDR1 and CDR2: LGHDT and YNNKEL (reference sequence). The CDR3 spells CASSQDLGQDEQFF. CDR3 DNA: TGTGCCAGCAGCCAAGATCTCGGGCAGGATGAGCAGTTCTTC.

The genes are TRBV11-2 and TRBJ2-5; TRBD1 matches 11 bases. The ends lost 5 bases at V and 5 bases at J; junction bases unmatched: 7. CDR1 is SGHAT and CDR2 is FQNNGV in the germline V gene. The CDR3 consists of 15 residues. The CDR3 is CASSLDRGRGETQYF. The CDR3 DNA sequence: TGTGCCAGCAGCCTGGACAGGGGGCGCGGGGAGACCCAGTACTTC.

The J gene is TRBJ2-4, the V gene TRBV13; D not certain. The CDR3 is 17 amino acids. The germline V gene has CDR1 PRHDT and CDR2 FYEKMQ (reference sequence). With 4 bases removed from V and 1 base from J, the gap between germline ends came to 17 bases. CDR3 in amino acids: CASSSRITGWAKNIQYF. As DNA, the CDR3 is TGTGCCAGCAGCTCACGAATAACCGGGTGGGCCAAAAACATTCAGTACTTC.

The chain recombines TRBV6-5 with TRBJ1-3; 8 nucleotides line up with TRBD1. The length of the CDR3 is 15 residues. V gave up 4 bases and J gave up 4 bases; unmatched junction bases: 6. Per germline, CDR1 MNHEY and CDR2 SVGAGI. The CDR3: CASSSLDREGNTIYF. The CDR3 nucleotides are TGTGCCAGCAGTTCCCTGGACAGGGAGGGAAACACCATATATTTT.